These 29 T cell receptor beta chains share one sample of origin, sequenced in a study of T-cell memory formation after mild COVID-19. TCRdb re-derived calls from the 5' RACE reads in MiXCR, one entry per CDR3 protein. The table shows under 40,000 distinct CDR3 sequences, with 5.5% to 7% occurring only once. Input material: PBMCs or a T cell subset sorted from them (not recorded which). These receptors all come from an adult who had mild COVID-19 (a few samples of this study predate the infection). Cell type and time point are not known.

This clonotype occurred many times. This chain joins TRBV20-1 and TRBJ1-2, with TRBD1 matching 9 bases. The CDR3 length is 14 residues. In germline, CDR1 is DFQATT, CDR2 SNEGSKA (reference sequence). The V and J ends lost 3 bases and 7 bases, in that order; junction bases with no gene match: 9. For the CDR3, the DNA is TGCAGTGCTAGCCCAACCACAGGGGGCAGTGGCTACACCTTC. Translation: CSASPTTGGSGYTF.

This clonotype occurred many times. The genes are TRBV7-9 and TRBJ2-4, with 9 bases identical to TRBD2. The germline V gene has CDR1 SEHNR and CDR2 FQNEAQ (reference sequence). The V segment lost 6 bases and the J segment 6 bases; nucleotides outside the gene matches: 15. The CDR3 runs to 17 residues. The chain's CDR3 is CASRASASGISPNIQYF. The CDR3 DNA follows: TGTGCCAGCAGGGCCTCAGCTAGCGGGATATCTCCAAACATTCAGTACTTC.

The rearrangement uses TRBV20-1 and TRBJ2-1; TRBD1 is a possible D gene (5 bases). Trimming took 2 bases from V and 1 from J, leaving 9 bases between them. Germline assignment: CDR1 DFQATT and CDR2 SNEGSKA (reference sequence). The CDR3 extends over 14 amino acids. The CDR3 is CSARLKGSYNEQFF. CDR3 DNA: TGCAGTGCTAGATTGAAGGGGTCCTACAATGAGCAGTTCTTC.

This clonotype came up many times. The V gene is TRBV20-1, the J gene TRBJ2-1; 7 bases match TRBD2. V gave up 3 bases and J gave up 5 bases; unmatched junction bases: 4. Germline lookup yields CDR1 DFQATT and CDR2 SNEGSKA (reference sequence). CDR3 length: 13 amino acids. CDR3 sequence (DNA): TGCAGTGCTAGCGGGAGGACCGACAATGAGCAGTTCTTC. It yields the protein CSASGRTDNEQFF.

This clonotype was seen more than once but under ten times. The V gene is TRBV29-1, the J gene TRBJ1-2; TRBD1 aligns across 9 bases. Germline V gene lookup returns CDR1 SQVTM and CDR2 ANQGSEA. The CDR3 extends over 14 amino acids. The ends lost 7 bases at V and 4 bases at J; junction bases unmatched: 10. As DNA, the CDR3 is TGCAGCGCTACACCCGGGACAGGGCCCTATGGCTACACCTTC. It specifies CSATPGTGPYGYTF.

This clonotype has at least ten counts. The V gene is TRBV12-3 or TRBV12-4, the J gene TRBJ1-5, with D hard to call. V was trimmed by 6 bases and J by 6 bases, leaving 12 bases between them. The CDR3 sequence is 13 residues long. The CDR3 spells CASRLVPGQPQHF. In DNA, the CDR3 is TGTGCCAGCAGACTTGTCCCTGGTCAGCCCCAGCATTTT.

Ten or more counts support this clonotype. The V call is TRBV12-3 or TRBV12-4, the J call TRBJ2-7; D ambiguous. The CDR3 contains 11 residues. The V end was cut by 5 bases, the J end by 4 bases, with 6 bases between. The CDR3: CASSPRYEQYF. CDR3 in DNA: TGTGCCAGCAGTCCTCGATACGAGCAGTACTTC.

This clonotype occurred many times. J is TRBJ2-5 and V is TRBV20-1, with 11 bases matching TRBD2. The V gene's germline CDR1 is DFQATT and CDR2 SNEGSKA (reference sequence). CDR3 length: 12 amino acids. With V trimmed by 5 bases and J by 5 bases, 1 base remained unmatched. This CDR3 reads CSAASGGETQYF. In DNA form, the CDR3 reads TGCAGTGCTGCTAGCGGGGGGGAGACCCAGTACTTC.

This clonotype was recorded at least ten times. The chain links TRBV7-2 to TRBJ2-1, with 8 bases identical to TRBD2. CDR3 length: 14 amino acids. Germline V gene data show CDR1 as SGHTA and CDR2 as FQGNSA. J gave up 4 bases and V 4 bases, and 3 bases lay outside the gene matches. The CDR3 region is CASSSQREYNEQFF. CDR3 DNA: TGTGCCAGCAGCTCGCAGCGGGAGTACAATGAGCAGTTCTTC. The variable domain in full, completed from reference TRBV7-2 and TRBJ2-1, reads GAGVSQSPSNKVTEKGKDVELRCDPISGHTALYWYRQSLGQGLEFLIYFQGNSAPDKSGLPSDRFSAERTGGSVSTLTIQRTQQEDSAVYLCASSSQREYNEQFFGPGTRLTVL.

As DNA, the CDR3 is TGCGCCAGCAGCTTGGGGGGACGGACCTATGGCTACACCTTC. This codes for CASSLGGRTYGYTF. V is TRBV5-1 and J is TRBJ1-2; D is possibly TRBD1 (5 bases). The CDR3 loop spans 14 amino acids. Trimming stripped 0 bases from V and 4 bases from J, with 10 bases between. The V gene's germline CDR1 is SGHRS and CDR2 YFSETQ.

This clonotype was picked up many times. The CDR3 sequence: CASRGTGTGGFSNQPQHF. The DNA of the CDR3 is TGTGCCAGCAGGGGGACCGGGACAGGGGGATTTAGCAATCAGCCCCAGCATTTT. The chain carries TRBV6-6 and TRBJ1-5; 11 nucleotides agree with TRBD1. The CDR3 contains 18 residues. Trimming at V came to 6 bases and at J to 0 bases, leaving 10 bases not matched to a gene. Germline V gene lookup returns CDR1 MNHNY and CDR2 SVGAGI (reference sequence).

This clonotype turned up a few times. The chain carries TRBV3-1 and TRBJ1-3, with D hard to call. The germline V and J ends were trimmed by 3 bases and 2 bases, with 8 bases remaining between them. The CDR3 consists of 14 residues. The germline V gene encodes CDR1 LGHDT and CDR2 YNNKEL (reference sequence). CDR3 coding DNA: TGTGCCAGCAGCCAGGGGAGGACTGGAAACACCATATATTTT. Its protein is CASSQGRTGNTIYF.

This chain uses TRBV12-3 or TRBV12-4 with TRBJ2-2; 9 bases line up with TRBD1. The CDR3 loop spans 13 amino acids. The V segment lost 6 bases and the J segment 7 bases; nucleotides outside the gene matches: 3. The CDR3 DNA is TGTGCCAGCAGCAGACAGGGGGTCGGGGAGCTGTTTTTT. Its protein is CASSRQGVGELFF.

This clonotype has ten or more counts. V gene TRBV7-3 combines with J gene TRBJ1-1; 9 nucleotides align to TRBD1. CDR3 size: 14 residues. The germline V gene encodes CDR1 SGHTA and CDR2 FQGTGA. V trimming: 1 base; J trimming: 8 bases; junction bases outside the gene matches: 5. The CDR3 sequence: CASSLMLGQGEAFF. CDR3 nucleotides: TGTGCCAGCAGCTTAATGTTGGGACAGGGCGAAGCTTTCTTT.

Ten or more counts support this clonotype. The V gene is TRBV7-2, the J gene TRBJ2-1, with 8 bases identical to TRBD2. The CDR3 is made up of 21 amino acids. CDR1 and CDR2 (germline): SGHTA, FQGNSA. V lost 1 base and J lost 0; bases outside the gene matches: 17. The CDR3 spells CASSLGGGGRTYSSSYNEQFF. The CDR3, as DNA: TGTGCCAGCAGCTTAGGGGGGGGCGGGAGGACCTACTCCAGCTCCTACAATGAGCAGTTCTTC.

This clonotype was recorded a few times. The chain has TRBV4-1 and TRBJ1-1, with a weak D call TRBD1 (5 bases). V was trimmed by 8 bases and J by 0 bases, leaving 13 bases between them. Germline values: CDR1 MGHRA, CDR2 YSYEKL. There are 14 residues in the CDR3. CDR3 coding DNA: TGCGCCAGCCAGGGCGGCACGATGAACACTGAAGCTTTCTTT. This translates into CASQGGTMNTEAFF.

This chain joins TRBV12-3 or TRBV12-4 and TRBJ2-1, with 9 bases lining up with TRBD2. V shed 4 bases, J shed 10 bases, and the junction held 8 bases outside the gene matches. This CDR3 comprises 14 residues. CDR3 coding DNA: TGTGCCAGCAGTTCTAGCGGGACTCGCAGGGAGCAGTTCTTC. Its protein product is CASSSSGTRREQFF.

The table lists this clonotype with a few counts. The chain couples TRBV30 to TRBJ1-5; D gene uncertain. This CDR3 region has 15 residues. The ends were cut back, 0 bases at V and 1 base at J, with 10 bases in the middle. Germline-derived CDR1 and CDR2 are GTSNPN and SVGIG (reference sequence). The DNA for the CDR3 is TGTGCCTGGAGTGTAGGAGGACTGAGCAATCAGCCCCAGCATTTT. Its protein is CAWSVGGLSNQPQHF.

This clonotype was observed a few times. The chain joins TRBV5-1 to TRBJ2-3; 10 bases match TRBD1. Germline CDR1 is SGHRS and CDR2 is YFSETQ. The V and J ends lost 4 bases and 2 bases, in that order; junction bases with no gene match: 7. CDR3 length: 16 amino acids. This CDR3 is CASSVRDRGTTDTQYF. The CDR3 nucleotides are TGCGCCAGCAGCGTCCGGGACAGGGGTACCACAGATACGCAGTATTTT.

This clonotype appeared many times. The chain uses TRBV4-1 and TRBJ1-1, with D possibly TRBD1 on 6 matching bases. The germline CDR1 and CDR2 sequences are MGHRA and YSYEKL. Deletions cut 0 bases from V and 1 base from J, with 12 bases between. The CDR3 has 16 residues. CDR3 region: CASSQDSRGRNTEAFF. As DNA, the CDR3 is TGCGCCAGCAGCCAAGATTCGAGGGGGAGGAACACTGAAGCTTTCTTT.

Ten or more counts support this clonotype. The chain couples TRBV6-6 to TRBJ2-4; 12 nucleotides match TRBD2. The CDR3 loop spans 18 amino acids. V gave up 3 bases and J gave up 1 base; unmatched junction bases: 7. Per the germline V gene, CDR1 is MNHNY and CDR2 is SVGAGI (reference sequence). The CDR3 spells CASSYPRTSGIAKNIQYF. CDR3 bases: TGTGCCAGCAGTTATCCCCGGACTAGCGGGATCGCCAAAAACATTCAGTACTTC.

This clonotype has at least ten counts. The genes are TRBV7-2 and TRBJ2-1; 14 positions match TRBD2. The CDR3 has 15 residues. V lost 8 bases, J lost 7 bases, and 7 bases stayed unmatched. Germline loops: CDR1 SGHTA, CDR2 FQGNSA. The CDR3 DNA follows: TGTGCCAGCCGGTGGACTAGCGGGAGGAGTAATGAGCAGTTCTTC. It encodes CASRWTSGRSNEQFF. Drawing the rest from reference TRBV7-2 and TRBJ2-1, the complete variable domain is GAGVSQSPSNKVTEKGKDVELRCDPISGHTALYWYRQSLGQGLEFLIYFQGNSAPDKSGLPSDRFSAERTGGSVSTLTIQRTQQEDSAVYLCASRWTSGRSNEQFFGPGTRLTVL.

This clonotype was picked up a small number of times. The rearrangement uses TRBV12-3 or TRBV12-4 and TRBJ2-2; TRBD2 agrees at 7 bases. The CDR3 has 16 residues. J gave up 5 bases and V 7 bases, and 13 bases lay outside the gene matches. The CDR3 nucleotides read TGTGCCAGCAATACCGGGAGGCTAACGGGGACCGGGGAGCTGTTTTTT. It specifies CASNTGRLTGTGELFF.

This clonotype was seen a handful of times. V and J are TRBV5-6 and TRBJ2-5; possible D gene TRBD1, 7 bases. CDR3 length equals 14 residues. CDR1 is SGHDT and CDR2 is YYEEEE in the germline V gene. V lost 4 bases to trimming and J lost 1 base, with 11 bases between them. The CDR3 is CASSRGTVQETQYF. The CDR3 nucleotides are TGTGCCAGCAGCCGGGGGACAGTCCAAGAGACCCAGTACTTC.

This clonotype was counted ten times or more. V gene TRBV7-9 combines with J gene TRBJ2-1, with TRBD2 identical over 9 bases. This CDR3 spans 17 amino acids. Trimming took 1 base from V and 7 from J; bases not matched to a gene: 11. Germline CDR1 SEHNR, CDR2 FQNEAQ (reference sequence). CDR3 coding DNA: TGTGCCAGCAGCTTAGTTAGCGGGAGTCCCGATAGGAATGAGCAGTTCTTC. Translation: CASSLVSGSPDRNEQFF.

The CDR3 DNA is TGTGCCAGCTCACCGGGGGGTAACTATGGCTACACCTTC. It codes for CASSPGGNYGYTF. This sequence joins TRBV18 and TRBJ1-2, with D possibly being TRBD1 (5 bases). The V and J ends lost 3 bases and 1 base respectively, with 6 bases between them. Per germline, CDR1 KGHSH and CDR2 LQKENI. The CDR3 is 13 amino acids.

Note on this clonotype: Since a much larger clone is just one base distant, this may be a read error. The V gene is TRBV5-4, the J gene TRBJ2-7, with D perhaps being TRBD1 or TRBD2 (5 bases each). This CDR3 is built from 13 residues. Looked up from germline, CDR1 is SGHNT and CDR2 is YYREEE (reference sequence). The CDR3 sequence is CASSSMGPYDQYF. Written as DNA, the CDR3 is TGTGCCAGCAGCTCAATGGGACCCTACGATCAGTACTTC.

This clonotype was seen repeatedly, ten times or more. The CDR3 nucleotides read TGTGCCAGCAGCTTAGATTTAAAGACAGGGGGGGCCAAAAACATTCAGTACTTC. Its protein product is CASSLDLKTGGAKNIQYF. The chain recombines TRBV11-2 with TRBJ2-4, with TRBD1 matching over 9 bases. The junction had 7 bases not matched to a gene; V was cut back by 0 bases and J by 1 base. The CDR3 runs 18 residues. Germline CDR1 and CDR2: SGHAT and FQNNGV.

This clonotype was observed many times. The genes are TRBV24-1 and TRBJ2-1; 9 nucleotides align to TRBD1. Germline V gene lookup returns CDR1 KGHDR and CDR2 SFDVKD. The CDR3 contains 15 residues. Unmatched junction bases numbered 8, after V lost 4 bases and J lost 8 bases. The CDR3: CATSDSTGTGHEQFF. CDR3 nucleotide sequence: TGTGCCACCAGTGACTCAACCGGGACAGGGCATGAGCAGTTCTTC.